A single sample gave rise to the 23 T cell receptor beta chains below, sequenced in a study of Ad26.COV2.S vaccination and SARS-CoV-2 variants. Profiled with immunoSEQ multiplex PCR; TCRdb holds only in-frame clones, not every one. The data hold 300,000 to 350,000 clones, with almost 90% observed a single time. Specified treatment: about 20 received Ad26.COV2.S at low or high dose, single or two shots; about 5 received placebo; per-sample allocation not given. Sampling was done on day 63 after the first vaccine or placebo injection. Material: peripheral blood, obtained in a trial of Ad26.COV2.S vaccine versus placebo. These receptor sequences come from a person aged 18-60 years who received the Ad26.COV2.S COVID-19 vaccine or a placebo.

The chain employs TRBV29-1 and TRBJ1-1; D gene ambiguous. Germline CDR1 SQVTM, CDR2 ANQGSEA. This CDR3 contains 13 residues. V lost 4 bases to trimming and J lost 6 bases, with 15 bases between them. In DNA form, the CDR3 reads TGCAGCGTTGTCGCGGTCTTAGGCGCTGAAGCTTTCTTT. It yields the protein CSVVAVLGAEAFF.

CDR3 DNA: TGTGCCAGCAGCCCATTTATGAACACTGAAGCTTTCTTT. Translating gives CASSPFMNTEAFF. The V call is TRBV5-4, the J call TRBJ1-1, with unresolved D. This CDR3 has 13 residues. CDR1 is SGHNT and CDR2 is YYREEE in the germline V gene (reference sequence). The ends were cut back, 4 bases at V and 0 bases at J, with 7 bases in the middle.

This clone was detected once. This chain uses TRBV7-6 with TRBJ1-1, with 7 bases that match TRBD1. Trimming took 0 bases from V and 4 from J; bases not matched to a gene: 8. Germline assignment: CDR1 SGHVS and CDR2 FNYEAQ. The CDR3 length is 16 residues. DNA for the CDR3: TGTGCCAGCAGCTTAGCGGCGTCAGGGGGATTCACTGAAGCTTTCTTT. Translating gives CASSLAASGGFTEAFF.

This clone has only one observation. Other DNA sequences from this sample encode an identical CDR3 as well. The chain links TRBV7-2 to TRBJ2-5; tentatively, D is TRBD1 or TRBD2 (5 bases each). CDR1 SGHTA and CDR2 FQGNSA come from the germline V gene. CDR3 length equals 14 residues. V was trimmed by 0 bases and J by 1 base, leaving 6 bases between them. CDR3 region: CASSLAGPQETQYF. The CDR3 nucleotides are TGTGCCAGCAGCTTAGCGGGACCCCAAGAGACCCAGTACTTC.

This CDR3 reads CASSSNSGTSGGELFF. The CDR3 region has the DNA TGTGCCAGCAGCTCAAACTCCGGGACTAGCGGGGGGGAGCTGTTTTTT. V usage is TRBV7-6 and J usage is TRBJ2-2, with 12 bases aligning to TRBD2. Germline V CDR1 and CDR2: SGHVS, FNYEAQ. The CDR3 is 16 residues long. J was trimmed by 8 bases and V by 4 bases; bases with no gene match: 8.

In DNA, the CDR3 is TGTGCCAGCTCACAAAACCGGGACCCGATGGGCTACACCTTC. Protein: CASSQNRDPMGYTF. This chain joins TRBV18 and TRBJ1-2, with D perhaps TRBD1 (5 bases). The V gene lost 4 bases and the J gene lost 8 bases, with 17 bases spanning the gap. This CDR3 has 14 residues. Germline CDR1 reads KGHSH; CDR2 reads LQKENI.

This sequence joins TRBV7-8 and TRBJ2-1, with D tentatively TRBD2 (6 bases). The CDR3 runs to 16 residues. The V gene's germline CDR1 is SGHVS and CDR2 FQNEAQ. Deletions cut 2 bases from V and 3 bases from J, with 14 bases between. DNA for the CDR3: TGTGCCAGCAGCTTACTTCCCGGGACTTTCTACAATGAGCAGTTCTTC. This translates into CASSLLPGTFYNEQFF.

V and J are TRBV6-2 or TRBV6-3 and TRBJ1-5; D uncertain. The CDR3 runs 14 residues. The V end was cut by 6 bases, the J end by 7 bases, with 16 bases between. In germline, CDR1 is MNHEY, CDR2 SVGEGT. CDR3 coding DNA: TGTGCCAGCAGCACGACGGGTGTGGGGCAGCCCCAGCATTTT. Protein: CASSTTGVGQPQHF.

There are a few counts of this clone. The chain uses TRBV6-6 and TRBJ2-1; perhaps D is TRBD1 or TRBD2 (5 bases each). CDR3 length: 15 amino acids. Between the trimmed V and J ends, which lost 5 bases and 6 bases, there was a span of 17 bases. Germline CDR1 MNHNY, CDR2 SVGAGI (reference sequence). The CDR3 spells CASSNLEGTGNEQFF. The DNA for the CDR3 is TGTGCCAGCAGTAACCTCGAGGGGACGGGCAATGAGCAGTTCTTC.

This clone was observed at least ten times. The genes are TRBV7-2 and TRBJ1-2; D unresolved. V shed 8 bases and J shed 2 bases, with 21 bases lying between them. There are 16 residues in the CDR3. Germline V CDR1 and CDR2: SGHTA, FQGNSA. The CDR3 nucleotides are TGTGCCAGCCACGCAGGAGGAGTGGCGGCAAACTATGGCTACACCTTC. Translation gives CASHAGGVAANYGYTF. Together with reference TRBV7-2 and TRBJ1-2, the CDR3 gives the full variable domain: GAGVSQSPSNKVTEKGKDVELRCDPISGHTALYWYRQSLGQGLEFLIYFQGNSAPDKSGLPSDRFSAERTGGSVSTLTIQRTQQEDSAVYLCASHAGGVAANYGYTFGSGTRLTVV.

The V call is TRBV5-5, the J call TRBJ1-2, with unresolved D. Trimming removed 6 bases from V and 8 bases from J, with 29 bases in between. The CDR3 sequence is 17 residues long. CDR1 SGHKS and CDR2 YYEKEE come from the germline V gene (reference sequence). CDR3 coding DNA: TGTGCCAGCACCCAGAGTTGGGGAAGTGGGAGTAGGAACGGCTACACCTTC. This sequence encodes CASTQSWGSGSRNGYTF.

The CDR3 spells CASGLGAGNTEAFF. In nucleotides, the CDR3 is TGTGCTAGTGGTTTGGGCGCCGGGAACACTGAAGCTTTCTTT. The chain is built from TRBV12-5 and TRBJ1-1, with D uncertain. This CDR3 has 14 residues. Germline CDR1 and CDR2: LGHNT and FRNRAP. Trimming removed 1 base at V and 1 base at J, with 7 bases between.

CDR3 protein: CSVLGGRGLVEAFF. As DNA, the CDR3 is TGCAGCGTTCTAGGTGGCAGGGGGCTGGTTGAAGCTTTCTTT. The chain employs TRBV29-1 and TRBJ1-1, with 8 bases identical to TRBD1. The germline CDR1 and CDR2 sequences are SQVTM and ANQGSEA. The junction had 12 bases not matched to a gene; V was cut back by 5 bases and J by 7 bases. CDR3 length: 14 amino acids. The full variable domain, in which reference TRBV29-1 and TRBJ1-1 provide the parts outside the CDR3, is SAVISQKPSRDICQRGTSLTIQCQVDSQVTMMFWYRQQPGQSLTLIATANQGSEATYESGFVIDKFPISRPNLTFSTLTVSNMSPEDSSIYLCSVLGGRGLVEAFFGQGTRLTVV.

The genes are TRBV11-3 and TRBJ2-7; a possible D gene is TRBD2 (5 bases). Germline CDR1 SGHNT, CDR2 YENEEA. The ends were cut back, 1 base at V and 0 bases at J, with 7 bases in the middle. The CDR3 is 14 residues long. The CDR3 here is CASSLAGSSYEQYV. The CDR3 bases are TGTGCCAGCAGCTTAGCGGGGAGCTCCTACGAGCAGTACGTC.

This clone was recorded once. The CDR3 is CASRARATNNQPQHF. The CDR3 nucleotides are TGTGCCAGTAGGGCCAGGGCGACCAATAATCAGCCCCAGCATTTT. This chain connects TRBV19 to TRBJ1-5, with D maybe TRBD1 (5 bases). Trimming left V 6 bases short and J 4 bases short, with 16 bases between. Germline CDR1 LNHDA, CDR2 SQIVND (reference sequence). The CDR3 has 15 amino acids. Using reference TRBV19 and TRBJ1-5 for the parts outside the CDR3, the full variable domain is DGGITQSPKYLFRKEGQNVTLSCEQNLNHDAMYWYRQDPGQGLRLIYYSQIVNDFQKGDIAEGYSVSREKKESFPLTVTSAQKNPTAFYLCASRARATNNQPQHFGDGTRLSIL.

This clone has only one observation. The V and J genes are TRBV5-4 and TRBJ2-2, with D possibly TRBD1 on 5 matching bases. The germline V and J ends were trimmed by 0 bases and 4 bases, with 7 bases remaining between them. The germline CDR1 and CDR2 sequences are SGHNT and YYREEE (reference sequence). The length of the CDR3 is 14 residues. In nucleotides, the CDR3 is TGTGCCAGCAGCTTGGGGGGCGTCACCGGGGAGCTGTTTTTT. This encodes CASSLGGVTGELFF.

The chain combines TRBV4-3 with TRBJ1-2, with D perhaps matching TRBD1 (6 bases). CDR1 LGHNA and CDR2 YSLEER come from the germline V gene. The CDR3 covers 16 residues. Trimming removed 6 bases at V and 1 base at J, with 18 bases between. The CDR3 protein is CASRDIQGTNNYGYTF. The CDR3, as DNA: TGCGCCAGCAGAGACATACAGGGAACCAATAACTATGGCTACACCTTC.

This clone occurred a few times. V and J are TRBV9 and TRBJ1-2; D possibly corresponds to TRBD1 (5 bases). V lost 3 bases to trimming and J lost 5 bases, with 20 bases between them. CDR3 length: 16 residues. The germline gives CDR1 SGDLS, CDR2 YYNGEE. The CDR3: CASSAHSGTGNYGYTF. In DNA, the CDR3 is TGTGCCAGCAGCGCCCACTCGGGGACCGGAAATTATGGCTACACCTTC.

CDR3 sequence reads: CASSFGLAEQFF. CDR3 sequence (DNA): TGTGCCAGCAGCTTCGGACTAGCGGAGCAGTTCTTC. V usage is TRBV7-3 and J usage is TRBJ2-1, with 9 bases fitting TRBD2. The V and J ends lost 3 bases and 10 bases, in that order; junction bases with no gene match: 1. The CDR3 is 12 residues long. The germline gives CDR1 SGHTA, CDR2 FQGTGA.

V usage is TRBV6-1 and J usage is TRBJ2-2, with 8 bases fitting TRBD1. Looked up from germline, CDR1 is MNHNS and CDR2 is SASEGT. The junction had 3 bases not matched to a gene; V was cut back by 3 bases and J by 0 bases. The length of the CDR3 is 16 residues. CDR3 sequence (DNA): TGTGCCAGCAGTGAGCAGGGGGCGTCGAACACCGGGGAGCTGTTTTTT. Translated, it gives CASSEQGASNTGELFF.

The V gene is TRBV27, the J gene TRBJ1-2, with a weak D call TRBD1 (5 bases). The germline V and J ends were trimmed by 3 bases and 2 bases, with 10 bases remaining between them. The CDR3 covers 14 residues. Looked up from germline, CDR1 is MNHEY and CDR2 is SMNVEV (reference sequence). CDR3 amino acids: CASSFKGPNYGYTF. In DNA form, the CDR3 reads TGTGCCAGCAGTTTCAAGGGGCCCAACTATGGCTACACCTTC.

This clone was observed once. The chain employs TRBV6-2 or TRBV6-3 and TRBJ1-2; D is unclear. V was trimmed by 0 bases and J by 5 bases, leaving 4 bases between them. Germline V gene lookup returns CDR1 MNHEY and CDR2 SVGEGT. The length of the CDR3 is 12 residues. CDR3 protein: CASSYSGYGYTF. The CDR3 coding sequence is TGTGCCAGCAGTTACTCGGGGTATGGCTACACCTTC.

The chain is built from TRBV28 and TRBJ1-5; D unclear. Germline assignment: CDR1 MDHEN and CDR2 SYDVKM. CDR3 length: 12 amino acids. V was pared by 5 bases and J by 5 bases, with 7 bases between. The CDR3 bases are TGTGCCAGCAGTCCTACTCATCAGCCCCAGCATTTT. It codes for CASSPTHQPQHF.